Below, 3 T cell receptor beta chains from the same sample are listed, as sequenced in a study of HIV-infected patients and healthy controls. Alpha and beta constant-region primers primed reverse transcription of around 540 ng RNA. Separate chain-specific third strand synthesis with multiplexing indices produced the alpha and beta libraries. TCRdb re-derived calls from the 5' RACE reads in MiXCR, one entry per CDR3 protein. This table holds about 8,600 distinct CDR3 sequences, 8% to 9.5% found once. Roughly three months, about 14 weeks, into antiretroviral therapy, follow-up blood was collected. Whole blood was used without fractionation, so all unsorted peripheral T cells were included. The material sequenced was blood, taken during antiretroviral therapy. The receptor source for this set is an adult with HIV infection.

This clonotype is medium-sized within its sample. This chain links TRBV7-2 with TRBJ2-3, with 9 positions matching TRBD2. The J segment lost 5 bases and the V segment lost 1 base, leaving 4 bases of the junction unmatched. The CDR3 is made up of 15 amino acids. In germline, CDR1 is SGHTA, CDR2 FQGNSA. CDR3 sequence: CASSLVLTSGDTQYF. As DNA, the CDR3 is TGTGCCAGCAGCTTAGTCCTGACTAGCGGAGATACGCAGTATTTT. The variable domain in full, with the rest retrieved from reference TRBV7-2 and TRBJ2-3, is GAGVSQSPSNKVTEKGKDVELRCDPISGHTALYWYRQSLGQGLEFLIYFQGNSAPDKSGLPSDRFSAERTGGSVSTLTIQRTQQEDSAVYLCASSLVLTSGDTQYFGPGTRLTVL.

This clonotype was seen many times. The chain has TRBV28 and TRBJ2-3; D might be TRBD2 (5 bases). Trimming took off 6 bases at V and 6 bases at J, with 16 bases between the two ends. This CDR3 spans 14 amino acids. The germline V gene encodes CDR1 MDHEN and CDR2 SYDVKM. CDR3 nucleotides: TGTGCCAGCAGGCGCAGCGGCGGTATGGATACGCAGTATTTT. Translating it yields CASRRSGGMDTQYF. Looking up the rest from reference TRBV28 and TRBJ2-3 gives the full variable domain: DVKVTQSSRYLVKRTGEKVFLECVQDMDHENMFWYRQDPGLGLRLIYFSYDVKMKEKGDIPEGYSVSREKKERFSLILESASTNQTSMYLCASRRSGGMDTQYFGPGTRLTVL.

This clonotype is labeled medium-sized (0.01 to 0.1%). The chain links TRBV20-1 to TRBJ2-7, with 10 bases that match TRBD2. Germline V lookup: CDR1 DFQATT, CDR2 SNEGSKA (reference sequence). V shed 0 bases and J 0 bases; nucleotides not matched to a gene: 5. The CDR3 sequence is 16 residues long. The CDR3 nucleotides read TGCAGTGCTAGAGAAGGAGCGGGAGGGATCTCCTACGAGCAGTACTTC. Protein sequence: CSAREGAGGISYEQYF.